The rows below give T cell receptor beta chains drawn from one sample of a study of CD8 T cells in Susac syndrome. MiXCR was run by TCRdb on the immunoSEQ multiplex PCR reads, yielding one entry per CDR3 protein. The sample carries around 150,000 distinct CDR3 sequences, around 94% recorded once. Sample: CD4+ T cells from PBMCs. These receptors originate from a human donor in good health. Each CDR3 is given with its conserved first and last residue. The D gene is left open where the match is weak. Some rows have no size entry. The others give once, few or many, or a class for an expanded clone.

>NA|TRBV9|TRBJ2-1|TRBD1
CASSSRQGGQFF
TGTGCCAGCAGCTCACGACAGGGGGGACAGTTCTTC
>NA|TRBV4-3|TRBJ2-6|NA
CASSPGHGISGANVLTF
TGCGCCAGCAGCCCAGGACACGGAATCTCTGGGGCCAACGTCCTGACTTTC
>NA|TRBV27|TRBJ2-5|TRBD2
CASSGLAQETQYF
TGTGCCAGCAGCGGACTAGCCCAAGAGACCCAGTACTTC
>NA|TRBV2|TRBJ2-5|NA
CASREYQETQYF
TGTGCCAGCAGAGAGTACCAAGAGACCCAGTACTTC
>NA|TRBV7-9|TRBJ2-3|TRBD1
CASSAGTGRTDTQYF
TGTGCCAGCAGCGCCGGGACAGGGCGCACAGATACGCAGTATTTT
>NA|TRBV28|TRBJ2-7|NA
CASSFQARQYF
TGTGCCAGCAGTTTCCAGGCGAGGCAGTACTTC
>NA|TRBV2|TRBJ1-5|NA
CASSERAVLRTISNQPQHF
TGTGCCAGCAGTGAGAGGGCAGTACTGCGCACTATTAGCAATCAGCCCCAGCATTTT
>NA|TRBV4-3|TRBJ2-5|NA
CASSQDPGEETQYF
TGCGCCAGCAGCCAAGACCCGGGAGAAGAGACCCAGTACTTC
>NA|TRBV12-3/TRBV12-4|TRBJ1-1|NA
CASSFSGLSTEAFF
TGTGCCAGCAGTTTCTCGGGGTTGAGCACTGAAGCTTTCTTT
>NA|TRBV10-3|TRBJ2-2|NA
CAISESRGNTGELFF
TGTGCCATCAGTGAGTCGAGGGGGAACACCGGGGAGCTGTTTTTT
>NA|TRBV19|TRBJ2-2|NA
CASNGPSQSGELFF
TGTGCCAGTAATGGCCCTTCTCAGTCCGGGGAGCTGTTTTTT
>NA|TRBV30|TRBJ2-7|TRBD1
CAWSALTGSHEQYF
TGTGCCTGGAGTGCCCTGACAGGGTCCCACGAGCAGTACTTC
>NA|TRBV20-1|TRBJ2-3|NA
CSASAGHTDTQYF
TGCAGTGCTAGTGCGGGCCACACAGATACGCAGTATTTT
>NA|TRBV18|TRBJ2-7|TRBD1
CASSPGTEYEQYF
TGTGCCAGCTCACCCGGGACAGAGTACGAGCAGTACTTC
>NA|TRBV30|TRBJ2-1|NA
CAWNMVYTRSNEQFF
TGTGCCTGGAATATGGTCTACACCCGGAGCAATGAGCAGTTCTTC
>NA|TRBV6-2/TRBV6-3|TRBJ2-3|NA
CASSNPTDTQYF
TGTGCCAGCAGCAATCCCACAGATACGCAGTATTTT
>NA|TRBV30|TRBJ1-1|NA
CAWWEDVAPNTEAFF
TGTGCCTGGTGGGAGGATGTGGCCCCGAACACTGAAGCTTTCTTT
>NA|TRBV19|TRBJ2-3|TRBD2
CASSPGGARTDTQYF
TGTGCCAGTAGCCCCGGGGGGGCGCGCACAGATACGCAGTATTTT
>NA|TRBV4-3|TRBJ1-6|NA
CASSQNGPPDSPLHF
TGCGCCAGCAGCCAAAACGGGCCACCGGATTCACCCCTCCACTTT
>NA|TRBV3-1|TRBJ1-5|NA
CASSQAGRDGNQPQHF
TGTGCCAGCAGCCAAGCGGGCAGGGATGGCAATCAGCCCCAGCATTTT
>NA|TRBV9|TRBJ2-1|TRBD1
CASTRDRGNEQFF
TGTGCCAGCACCAGGGACAGGGGGAATGAGCAGTTCTTC
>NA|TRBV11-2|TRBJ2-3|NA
CASSPGGLGKDTQYF
TGTGCCAGCAGCCCGGGCGGTCTGGGGAAGGATACGCAGTATTTT
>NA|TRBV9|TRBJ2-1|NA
CASSVSPTPNNEQFF
TGTGCCAGCAGCGTATCTCCTACCCCCAACAATGAGCAGTTCTTC
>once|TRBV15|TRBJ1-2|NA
CATSRDLVSYGYTF
TGTGCCACCAGCAGAGATTTAGTTTCCTATGGCTACACCTTC
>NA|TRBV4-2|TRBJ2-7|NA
CASSQLRGTSYEQYF
TGTGCCAGCAGCCAGCTAAGGGGGACCTCCTACGAGCAGTACTTC
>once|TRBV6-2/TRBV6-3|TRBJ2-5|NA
CASRLAGGVETQYF
TGTGCCAGCAGACTAGCAGGTGGTGTGGAGACCCAGTACTTC
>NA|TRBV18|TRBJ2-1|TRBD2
CASSPLVIGGRVDEQFF
TGTGCCAGCTCACCCCTGGTTATCGGGGGGAGAGTTGATGAGCAGTTCTTC
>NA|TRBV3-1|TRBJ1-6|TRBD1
CASSQYRGTPPLHF
TGTGCCAGCAGCCAATACAGGGGAACGCCACCCCTCCACTTT
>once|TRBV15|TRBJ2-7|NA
CATSREPPYEQYF
TGTGCCACCAGCAGGGAACCTCCCTACGAGCAGTACTTC
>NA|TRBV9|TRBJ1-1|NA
CASSSAPNTEAFF
TGTGCCAGCAGCTCTGCTCCGAACACTGAAGCTTTCTTT
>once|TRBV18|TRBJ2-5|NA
CASYALGQQETQYF
TGTGCCAGCTACGCACTGGGACAACAAGAGACCCAGTACTTC
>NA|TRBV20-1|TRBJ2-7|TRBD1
CSARGQKSYEQYF
TGCAGTGCTAGGGGACAGAAGTCCTACGAGCAGTACTTC
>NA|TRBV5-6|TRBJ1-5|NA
CASSLEAAEQPQHF
TGTGCCAGCAGCTTGGAGGCAGCGGAACAGCCCCAGCATTTT
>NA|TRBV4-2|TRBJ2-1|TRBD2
CASSHGLAGTNEQFF
TGTGCCAGCAGCCATGGACTAGCGGGGACAAATGAGCAGTTCTTC
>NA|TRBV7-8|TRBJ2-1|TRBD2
CASSSAGVAYNEQFF
TGTGCCAGCAGCTCAGCGGGGGTAGCCTACAATGAGCAGTTCTTC
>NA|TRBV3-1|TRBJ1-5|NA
CASSRGPGAASQPQHF
TGTGCCAGCAGCCGCGGGCCCGGGGCAGCAAGTCAGCCCCAGCATTTT
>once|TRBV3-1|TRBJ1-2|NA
CASSPQPTGSGYTF
TGTGCCAGCAGCCCCCAACCGACAGGCAGTGGCTACACCTTC
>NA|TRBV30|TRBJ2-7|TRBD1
CAWRTGGSTYEQYF
TGTGCCTGGAGAACAGGGGGGTCGACCTACGAGCAGTACTTC
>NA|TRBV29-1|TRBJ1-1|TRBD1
CSVVTGAGTEAFF
TGCAGCGTCGTGACAGGGGCCGGCACTGAAGCTTTCTTT
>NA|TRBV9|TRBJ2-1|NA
CASSLPGNNEQFF
TGTGCCAGCAGTCTCCCGGGAAACAATGAGCAGTTCTTC
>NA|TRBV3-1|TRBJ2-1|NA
CASSQRGAGHEQFF
TGTGCCAGCAGCCAACGAGGGGCTGGTCATGAGCAGTTCTTC
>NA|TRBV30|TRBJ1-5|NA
CAWSGGANTNQPQHF
TGTGCCTGGAGTGGGGGAGCAAATACCAATCAGCCCCAGCATTTT
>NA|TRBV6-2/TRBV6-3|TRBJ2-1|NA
CASRDRDVPLGQFF
TGTGCCAGCAGGGACCGGGACGTACCTCTTGGGCAGTTCTTC
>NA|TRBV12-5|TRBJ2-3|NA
CASGLNQGLPSTDTQYF
TGTGCTAGTGGTTTGAACCAGGGACTTCCTAGCACAGATACGCAGTATTTT
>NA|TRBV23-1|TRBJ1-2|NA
CASSDPAHRRANYGYTF
TGCGCCAGCAGTGACCCGGCCCACCGACGGGCTAACTATGGCTACACCTTC
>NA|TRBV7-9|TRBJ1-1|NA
CASSPPGLRNTEAFF
TGTGCCAGCAGCCCGCCGGGACTGAGAAACACTGAAGCTTTCTTT
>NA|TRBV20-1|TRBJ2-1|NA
CSAAGTNEQFF
TGCAGTGCTGCCGGGACTAATGAGCAGTTCTTC
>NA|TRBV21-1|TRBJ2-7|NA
CASRDRDSYSYEQYF
TGTGCCAGCAGAGATCGGGACAGTTACTCCTACGAGCAGTACTTC
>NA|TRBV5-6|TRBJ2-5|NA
CASSLQAAQETQYF
TGTGCCAGCAGCTTGCAGGCAGCCCAAGAGACCCAGTACTTC
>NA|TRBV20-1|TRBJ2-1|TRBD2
CSATPVLAGANNEQFF
TGCAGTGCTACACCAGTACTAGCGGGGGCGAACAATGAGCAGTTCTTC
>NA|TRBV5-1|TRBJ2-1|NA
CASSPPRGDKDNEQFF
TGCGCCAGCAGCCCACCTAGGGGGGATAAGGACAATGAGCAGTTCTTC
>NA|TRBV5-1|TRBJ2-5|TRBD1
CASSPDRGAETQYF
TGCGCCAGCAGCCCAGACAGGGGAGCAGAGACCCAGTACTTC
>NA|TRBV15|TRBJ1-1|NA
CATSRELGMNTEAFF
TGTGCCACCAGCAGAGAACTGGGTATGAACACTGAAGCTTTCTTT
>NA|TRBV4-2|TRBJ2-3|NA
CASSQGTQYF
TGTGCCAGCAGCCAAGGGACGCAGTATTTT
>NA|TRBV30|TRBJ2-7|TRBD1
CAWSVTGGYEQYF
TGTGCCTGGAGTGTAACAGGGGGGTACGAGCAGTACTTC
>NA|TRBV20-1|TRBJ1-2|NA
CSADNLAYGYTF
TGCAGTGCCGACAATCTTGCCTATGGCTACACCTTC
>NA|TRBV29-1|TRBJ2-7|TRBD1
CSVRTGTGEQYF
TGCAGCGTCAGGACAGGGACTGGCGAGCAGTACTTC
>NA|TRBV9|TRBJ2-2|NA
CASSLTMPGELFF
TGTGCCAGCAGCCTAACGATGCCCGGGGAGCTGTTTTTT
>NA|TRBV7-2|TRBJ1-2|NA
CASSLSAGFSHYGYTF
TGTGCCAGCAGCTTATCTGCAGGGTTCAGCCACTATGGCTACACCTTC
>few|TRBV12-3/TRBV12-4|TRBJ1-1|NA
CASSLAGGTEAFF
TGTGCCAGCAGTTTGGCAGGAGGTACTGAAGCTTTCTTT